These 10 T cell receptor beta chains were all obtained from the same sample, sequenced in a study of OX40 agonist ivuxolimab in advanced cancers. Produced via immunoSEQ multiplex PCR; TCRdb's table is partial and in-frame only. This sample has tens of thousands of clones; roughly nine tenths occur once, and the top ten carry about 9%. The sequences come from CD4+ or CD8+ T cells sorted from blood, collected in a trial of the OX40 agonist ivuxolimab. All receptors come from an adult with an advanced solid tumor such as melanoma, head and neck, liver or kidney cancer.

The J gene is TRBJ2-4, the V gene TRBV4-1, with 10 bases identical to TRBD2. V lost 4 bases to trimming and J lost 6 bases; unmatched junction nucleotides: 18. Germline CDR1 and CDR2: MGHRA and YSYEKL. The CDR3 consists of 19 residues. The CDR3 is CASSLRIGPSGRTGNIQYF. The CDR3, as DNA: TGCGCCAGCAGCCTAAGAATAGGTCCTAGCGGGAGAACGGGAAACATTCAGTACTTC.

This clone showed up just once. The chain recombines TRBV5-6 with TRBJ1-1, with 9 bases that match TRBD1. Germline assignment: CDR1 SGHDT and CDR2 YYEEEE. Germline trimming cut 0 bases from V and 0 bases from J; bases unmatched to any gene: 9. This CDR3 spans 18 amino acids. CDR3 region: CASSLAMGTGRVNTEAFF. CDR3 nucleotide sequence: TGTGCCAGCAGCTTGGCGATGGGGACAGGGCGAGTGAACACTGAAGCTTTCTTT.

CDR3 region: CASSLEERPEQYF. CDR3 nucleotide sequence: TGCGCCAGCAGCTTGGAGGAGAGGCCCGAGCAGTACTTC. This sequence joins TRBV5-1 and TRBJ2-7; no reliable D call. The CDR3 consists of 13 residues. Germline V gene sequence: CDR1 SGHRS, CDR2 YFSETQ. Trimming pared 0 bases from V and 6 bases from J, leaving 10 bases between.

This chain uses TRBV6-1 with TRBJ2-1; D not resolved. The V and J ends lost 2 bases and 9 bases respectively, with 14 bases between them. This CDR3 comprises 14 residues. Germline CDR1 reads MNHNS; CDR2 reads SASEGT. CDR3 coding DNA: TGTGCCAGCAGTGAACCCCTCCGCTGGAGTGAGCAGTTCTTC. Its protein product is CASSEPLRWSEQFF.

The J gene is TRBJ2-2, the V gene TRBV14, with 8 bases lining up with TRBD2. The length of the CDR3 is 15 residues. Germline loops: CDR1 SGHDN, CDR2 FVKESK. The J segment lost 7 bases and the V segment lost 4 bases, leaving 8 bases of the junction unmatched. The chain's CDR3 is CASSLLSGRSGELFF. The CDR3 coding sequence is TGTGCCAGCAGCCTTCTCAGCGGGAGAAGCGGGGAGCTGTTTTTT.

The rearrangement joins TRBV4-2 to TRBJ2-7, with TRBD1 matching 8 bases. Germline V gene sequence: CDR1 LGHNA, CDR2 YNFKEQ. CDR3 size: 14 residues. V trimming: 4 bases; J trimming: 1 base; junction bases outside the gene matches: 3. CDR3 DNA sequence: TGTGCCAGCAGCCTCCGGGACAGGTCCTACGAGCAGTACTTC. Amino acids: CASSLRDRSYEQYF.

V gene TRBV27 combines with J gene TRBJ2-1; D is possibly TRBD1 (6 bases). The V gene lost 5 bases and the J gene lost 4 bases, with 15 bases spanning the gap. CDR1 is MNHEY, CDR2 SMNVEV, per germline (reference sequence). This CDR3 is built from 15 residues. The CDR3 loop is CASSPTGQLYNEQFF. The CDR3 DNA sequence: TGTGCCAGCAGTCCTACGGGACAACTTTACAATGAGCAGTTCTTC.

V usage is TRBV6-5 and J usage is TRBJ1-1; D call uncertain. Germline V lookup: CDR1 MNHEY, CDR2 SVGAGI. This CDR3 region has 14 residues. V gave up 4 bases and J gave up 4 bases, with 13 bases separating them. The CDR3 reads CASSLYPVGTEAFF. CDR3 DNA sequence: TGTGCCAGCAGTTTATATCCTGTTGGCACTGAAGCTTTCTTT.

The gene calls are TRBV5-4 and TRBJ1-2; perhaps TRBD1 as D (6 bases). V dropped 0 bases and J dropped 4 bases, with 10 bases sitting between them. CDR3 length equals 14 residues. CDR1 SGHNT and CDR2 YYREEE come from the germline V gene (reference sequence). The CDR3 loop reads CASSLEGGGYGYTF. DNA for the CDR3: TGTGCCAGCAGCTTGGAGGGGGGCGGCTATGGCTACACCTTC. Drawing the rest from reference TRBV5-4 and TRBJ1-2, the complete variable domain is ETGVTQSPTHLIKTRGQQVTLRCSSQSGHNTVSWYQQALGQGPQFIFQYYREEENGRGNFPPRFSGLQFPNYSSELNVNALELDDSALYLCASSLEGGGYGYTFGSGTRLTVV.

The V and J genes are TRBV7-6 and TRBJ2-6, with 8 bases lining up with TRBD1. Germline V gene lookup returns CDR1 SGHVS and CDR2 FNYEAQ. The V segment lost 4 bases and the J segment 4 bases; nucleotides outside the gene matches: 9. CDR3 length: 17 residues. The DNA of the CDR3 is TGTGCCAGCAGCTCAATGACAGGGGCCTACGGGGCCAACGTCCTGACTTTC. It translates to CASSSMTGAYGANVLTF.